Shown below are 5 T cell receptor beta chains from a single sample sequenced in a study of blood T cell repertoires in COVID-19. Clones were sequenced by immunoSEQ multiplex PCR, and TCRdb holds only the in-frame ones, with some missing. The sample contains some 140,000 clones, roughly 84% of which appear only once. Sequencing used PBMCs or T cells enriched from blood (not recorded which). The receptors stem from a middle-aged man with acute COVID-19.

This chain uses TRBV6-5 with TRBJ2-7; TRBD1 is a possible D gene (6 bases). The germline CDR1 and CDR2 sequences are MNHEY and SVGAGI. V was trimmed by 4 bases and J by 2 bases, leaving 12 bases between them. The CDR3 has 14 residues. Here the CDR3 DNA reads TGTGCCAGCAGTTTCGACAGGAACACCTACGAGCAGTACTTC. This gives the protein CASSFDRNTYEQYF.

V is TRBV5-4 and J is TRBJ2-7; the match to TRBD2 covers 7 bases. The germline V gene encodes CDR1 SGHNT and CDR2 YYREEE (reference sequence). The CDR3 runs 13 residues. V shed 4 bases and J 5 bases; nucleotides not matched to a gene: 6. CDR3 amino acids: CASSNPLAHEQYF. CDR3 coding DNA: TGTGCCAGCAGCAACCCACTAGCGCACGAGCAGTACTTC.

J is TRBJ2-1 and V is TRBV27, with 7 bases fitting TRBD2. The CDR3 covers 15 residues. Germline CDR1 MNHEY, CDR2 SMNVEV (reference sequence). V dropped 0 bases and J dropped 4; count of bases not matched to a gene: 3. DNA of the CDR3: TGTGCCAGCAGTTTATCAAGCGGGACTTACAATGAGCAGTTCTTC. This encodes CASSLSSGTYNEQFF.

This rearrangement joins TRBV7-8 to TRBJ2-2; TRBD1 might be the D (6 bases). CDR1 and CDR2 (germline): SGHVS, FQNEAQ. The CDR3 runs to 17 residues. V was trimmed by 4 bases and J by 2 bases, leaving 17 bases between them. This CDR3 is CASSSQGGVFNTGELFF. The CDR3 nucleotides are TGTGCCAGCAGCTCACAGGGTGGGGTTTTTAACACCGGGGAGCTGTTTTTT.

This chain joins TRBV7-6 and TRBJ1-1; possibly TRBD1 for D (5 bases). Trimming stripped 9 bases from V and 7 bases from J, with 27 bases between. The CDR3 is made up of 16 amino acids. Germline V gene sequence: CDR1 SGHVS, CDR2 FNYEAQ. CDR3 residues: CASEFWWVFLGGEAFF. The CDR3 DNA reads TGTGCCAGTGAGTTTTGGTGGGTCTTTCTGGGGGGTGAAGCTTTCTTT.